This T cell receptor beta chain was captured in a study of blood T cells in healthy people across ages. General study results and limits: Bulk PBMC profiling left naive and antigen-experienced comparisons inconclusive. Strong correlation linked observed beta diversity and percent naive T cells.

Peripheral blood from each donor was collected in a volume of 9.5 to 10 milliliters. Through a sample-barcoded 5' primer and a J-beta primer mix, a second PCR was run for roughly 6 to 11 cycles. Each CDR3 protein is one row after TCRdb ran MiXCR on the 5' RACE reads. The sample lists around 1.5 million distinct CDR3 sequences; approximately 63% were seen once. Concerning this clonotype: Its antigen is undetermined.

This clonotype was sampled from a man younger than 35 in good health. Sequencing used blood.

CDR3 residues: CASSKATGGDEQFF. The CDR3 region has the DNA TGTGCCAGCAGCAAAGCAACAGGAGGGGATGAGCAGTTCTTC. The genes are TRBV21-1 and TRBJ2-1; the D segment call TRBD2 is taken from the table without a DNA check. TRBV21-1 has pseudogene status. The CDR3 loop spans 14 amino acids.